This TCR beta chain appears in the sequencing data of a study of response to subunit inactivated influenza vaccine. Notes on the study in general: Seasonal influenza vaccination, on each occasion, was suggested by the authors to recruit few new T cells.

TCRdb reanalysed the RT-PCR reads using MiXCR and keeps one entry per CDR3 protein. The table records around 500,000 distinct CDR3 sequences, 9.5% to 12% of them present only once. This clonotype was observed at least ten times. Its antigen is unidentified. V was clipped by 5 bases and J by 5 bases, with 9 bases between them. The CDR3 contains 12 residues. From germline, CDR1 is MNHNY and CDR2 SVGAGI (reference sequence). V gene TRBV6-6 combines with J gene TRBJ2-5; D might be TRBD2 (7 bases). The material sequenced was PBMCs from blood, taken 40 to 50 days after vaccination. The origin of this receptor is a middle-aged man who received an inactivated influenza vaccine. The CDR3 sequence: CASSRGAETQYF. In DNA, the CDR3 is TGTGCCAGCAGTCGGGGGGCGGAGACCCAGTACTTC.